This T cell receptor beta chain was recovered during a study of CD8 T cells in Susac syndrome. Study as a whole: Patients with Susac syndrome who were sequenced included five or six with active disease and about 8 in remission. At blood draw, Susac syndrome patients were therapy-naive, on corticosteroids, or on intravenous immunoglobulin alone.

Negative isolation yielded CD4+ and CD8+ T cells, and FACS enriched TEMRA cells. The CDR3 length is 13 residues. The V gene's germline CDR1 is DFQATT and CDR2 SNEGSKA (reference sequence). The germline V and J ends were trimmed by 1 base and 1 base, with 7 bases remaining between them. Study conclusions and caveats: The CD4+ T cell repertoires of Susac syndrome were found to show no clonal expansion.

Reverse transcription used roughly 0.5 to 1 ug RNA and random hexamers. In TCRdb, the immunoSEQ multiplex PCR reads were re-called with MiXCR into one record per CDR3 protein. The table includes under 200,000 distinct CDR3 sequences, approximately 94% detected once. In regard to this clonotype: Its antigen is undetermined.

The clonotype comes from a human donor with Susac syndrome. V usage is TRBV20-1 and J usage is TRBJ1-1, with TRBD1 as a possible D gene (6 bases). The source material was CD4+ T cells from PBMCs. CDR3 sequence (DNA): TGCAGTGCTAGAGGGGGGCAGAACACTGAAGCTTTCTTT. Translating gives CSARGGQNTEAFF.